These T cell receptor beta chains were read from a single sample in a study of blood T cell repertoires in COVID-19. Only in-frame clones appear in the TCRdb table, and some are missing; sequencing was by immunoSEQ multiplex PCR. The profile shows about 67,000 clones, approximately 87% of them singletons. Material: peripheral blood. All receptors come from a man aged 50 to 59 with active COVID-19. Each CDR3 is given with its conserved first and last residue. The order of the fields is V gene, D gene, clone size, J gene, CDR3 DNA, CDR3 protein. The D gene is left open where the match is weak. Clone size is stated in some rows and not others, as once, few, many or a class when expanded.

V: TRBV7-2; D: TRBD1; size: once; J: TRBJ1-2; DNA: TGTGCCAGCAGCTATAGAAGGGACAGGGTCAACTATGGCTACACCTTC; CDR3: CASSYRRDRVNYGYTF
V: TRBV6-5; D: TRBD1; size: .; J: TRBJ2-3; DNA: TGTGCCAGCAGGCGACAGGGGCCAGATACGCAGTATTTT; CDR3: CASRRQGPDTQYF
V: TRBV2; D: .; size: .; J: TRBJ1-2; DNA: TGTGCCAGCCTCGAGAGCGGGACAAGGTCAATTGGCTACACCTTC; CDR3: CASLESGTRSIGYTF
V: TRBV5-4; D: .; size: once; J: TRBJ2-3; DNA: TGTGCCAGCAGCCCGGAGTTAATGGCGGATACGCAGTATTTT; CDR3: CASSPELMADTQYF
V: TRBV7-6; D: TRBD2; size: .; J: TRBJ2-5; DNA: TGTGCCAGCAGCCCAACGGGGACTAGCGGGGTGGGGACCCAGTACTTC; CDR3: CASSPTGTSGVGTQYF
V: TRBV10-3; D: .; size: .; J: TRBJ2-5; DNA: TGTGCCATCAGTGAGTCCAGAGAGACCCAGTACTTC; CDR3: CAISESRETQYF
V: TRBV15; D: TRBD1; size: .; J: TRBJ2-3; DNA: TGTGCCACCAGCAGGACCGGACAGGGGAGAAGAGATACGCAGTATTTT; CDR3: CATSRTGQGRRDTQYF
V: TRBV30; D: .; size: .; J: TRBJ1-1; DNA: TGTGCCTGGAGTGGGCAGGGGTGGTATGATTACACTGAAGCTTTCTTT; CDR3: CAWSGQGWYDYTEAFF
V: TRBV5-6; D: .; size: .; J: TRBJ1-1; DNA: TGTGCCAGCAGTTCCCTCCCGGGGAGGACTGAAGCTTTCTTT; CDR3: CASSSLPGRTEAFF
V: TRBV28; D: .; size: .; J: TRBJ1-1; DNA: TGTGCCAGCATTCAAAGCGGTGGCACTGAAGCTTTCTTT; CDR3: CASIQSGGTEAFF
V: TRBV27; D: .; size: .; J: TRBJ1-1; DNA: TGTGCCAGCAGTCCCTTAACAGGGTCGGTGAACACTGAAGCTTTCTTT; CDR3: CASSPLTGSVNTEAFF
V: TRBV6-4; D: .; size: once; J: TRBJ1-5; DNA: TGTGCCAGCAGTGACTCCTTTACAACTCAGCCCCAGCATTTT; CDR3: CASSDSFTTQPQHF
V: TRBV6-2/TRBV6-3; D: .; size: .; J: TRBJ2-7; DNA: .; CDR3: CASSFGPGTSGSF
V: TRBV7-2; D: .; size: few; J: TRBJ1-3; DNA: TGTGCCAGCAGCTCCCGGGCAGGGGCGTTCTCTGGAAACACCATATATTTT; CDR3: CASSSRAGAFSGNTIYF
V: TRBV5-1; D: TRBD1; size: .; J: TRBJ2-7; DNA: TGCGCCAGCAGCTTGGGGACAGGCCCTTCCTACGAGCAGTACTTC; CDR3: CASSLGTGPSYEQYF
V: TRBV7-9; D: TRBD1; size: .; J: TRBJ2-7; DNA: TGTGCCAGCAGCTTAGATTACAGGGGGCGTCCCAACGAGCAGTACTTC; CDR3: CASSLDYRGRPNEQYF
V: TRBV11-3; D: .; size: .; J: TRBJ1-2; DNA: TGTGCCAGCAGCATGGACAGTTATGGCTACACCTTC; CDR3: CASSMDSYGYTF
V: TRBV11-2; D: TRBD1; size: .; J: TRBJ1-1; DNA: TGTGCCAGCAGCTTAGTAAGGGGGCATGGCACTGAAGCTTTCTTT; CDR3: CASSLVRGHGTEAFF
V: TRBV13; D: TRBD2; size: .; J: TRBJ2-3; DNA: TGTGCCAGCAGCCGGCGGACTAGCGGTCGCGCAGATACGCAGTATTTT; CDR3: CASSRRTSGRADTQYF
V: TRBV4-1; D: TRBD1; size: .; J: TRBJ2-3; DNA: TGCGCCAGCAGCCAAGATTCAGGGGGCTGGGAGCGGAATACGCAGTATTTT; CDR3: CASSQDSGGWERNTQYF
V: TRBV7-3; D: TRBD1; size: .; J: TRBJ2-3; DNA: TGTGCCAGCGGCGTGGGTGGACAGGGTAGCACAGATACGCAGTATTTT; CDR3: CASGVGGQGSTDTQYF
V: TRBV7-9; D: TRBD1; size: .; J: TRBJ2-3; DNA: TGTGCCAGCACCCTTTGGGGGACAGGCGCAGATACGCAGTATTTT; CDR3: CASTLWGTGADTQYF